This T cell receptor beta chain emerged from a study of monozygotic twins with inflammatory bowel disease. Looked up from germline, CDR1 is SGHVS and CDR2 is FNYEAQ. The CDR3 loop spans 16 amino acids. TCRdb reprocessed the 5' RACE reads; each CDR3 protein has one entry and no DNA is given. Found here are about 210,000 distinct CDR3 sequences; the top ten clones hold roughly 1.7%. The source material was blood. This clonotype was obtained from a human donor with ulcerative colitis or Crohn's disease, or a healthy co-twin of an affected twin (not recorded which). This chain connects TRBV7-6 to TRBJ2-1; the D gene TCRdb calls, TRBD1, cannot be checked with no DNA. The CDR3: CASSLRGSVAGDEQFF.